Below are 23 T cell receptor beta chains sequenced from a single sample in a study of T cell changes during pregnancy in multiple sclerosis. The repertoire was sequenced with immunoSEQ multiplex PCR; TCRdb's copy has only in-frame clones and lacks some. The sample records around 62,000 clones, 80% to 90% being singletons. The sample here was peripheral blood, taken in the first trimester of pregnancy. The receptors originated from a female donor with multiple sclerosis, enrolled in a pregnancy study.

V and J are TRBV29-1 and TRBJ1-4; a possible D gene is TRBD1 (5 bases). The CDR3 is made up of 14 amino acids. Germline V gene sequence: CDR1 SQVTM, CDR2 ANQGSEA. The V and J ends lost 8 bases and 7 bases respectively, with 20 bases between them. The DNA for the CDR3 is TGCAGCTCCGGTGGAATTGGGGGGGGTGAAAAACTGTTTTTT. Its protein product is CSSGGIGGGEKLFF.

This chain joins TRBV30 and TRBJ2-5; perhaps TRBD2 as D (5 bases). V lost 0 bases and J lost 1, with 9 bases in between. The germline V gene encodes CDR1 GTSNPN and CDR2 SVGIG (reference sequence). The CDR3 is 14 residues long. The DNA for the CDR3 is TGTGCCTGGAGTGTAGATAGCGCCCAAGAGACCCAGTACTTC. Amino acids: CAWSVDSAQETQYF. Full variable domain (rest looked up from reference TRBV30 and TRBJ2-5): SQTIHQWPATLVQPVGSPLSLECTVEGTSNPNLYWYRQAAGRGLQLLFYSVGIGQISSEVPQNLSASRPQDRQFILSSKKLLLSDSGFYLCAWSVDSAQETQYFGPGTRLLVL.

This chain connects TRBV5-1 to TRBJ1-2, with D unresolved. Trimming stripped 3 bases from V and 4 bases from J, with 16 bases between. The germline V gene has CDR1 SGHRS and CDR2 YFSETQ. CDR3 size: 15 residues. The CDR3 nucleotides read TGCGCCAGCAGCTCGGAGGGTGGACTGAGCTATGGCTACACCTTC. Protein product: CASSSEGGLSYGYTF.

The V and J genes are TRBV5-4 and TRBJ2-7; D remains ambiguous. This CDR3 comprises 11 residues. Germline loops: CDR1 SGHNT, CDR2 YYREEE (reference sequence). CDR3 sequence (DNA): TGTGCGATCCGCTTCGCCGGCGAGCAGTACTTC. Its protein is CAIRFAGEQYF. Variable domain in full (rest from reference TRBV5-4 and TRBJ2-7): ETGVTQSPTHLIKTRGQQVTLRCSSQSGHNTVSWYQQALGQGPQFIFQYYREEENGRGNFPPRFSGLQFPNYSSELNVNALELDDSALYLCAIRFAGEQYFGPGTRLTVT.

The rearrangement uses TRBV7-9 and TRBJ2-3, with 14 bases identical to TRBD2. The V gene's germline CDR1 is SEHNR and CDR2 FQNEAQ (reference sequence). This CDR3 comprises 16 residues. Trimming at V came to 3 bases and at J to 4 bases, leaving 3 bases not matched to a gene. The CDR3, as DNA: TGTGCCAGCAGCTTCCCGGGACTAGCGGGAGCAGATACGCAGTATTTT. As protein: CASSFPGLAGADTQYF.

The CDR3 sequence is CASSQGGMLTGHSYEQYF. The CDR3 coding sequence is TGCGCCAGCAGCCAAGGGGGTATGTTGACAGGGCACTCCTACGAGCAGTACTTC. This chain connects TRBV4-3 to TRBJ2-5; TRBD1 agrees at 7 bases. The J call could be wrong; TRBJ2-7 is a better fit for the DNA end. The CDR3 loop spans 18 amino acids. Germline V gives CDR1 LGHNA, CDR2 YSLEER.

The chain has TRBV28 and TRBJ1-5; 8 bases agree with TRBD1. The CDR3 runs to 14 residues. From germline, CDR1 is MDHEN and CDR2 SYDVKM. Trimming took 4 bases from V and 4 from J; bases not matched to a gene: 3. Here the CDR3 reads CASSSGGMNQPQHF. The CDR3 nucleotides read TGTGCCAGCAGTTCAGGGGGCATGAATCAGCCCCAGCATTTT.

The chain couples TRBV30 to TRBJ2-7; no firm D call. The V end was cut by 0 bases, the J end by 2 bases, with 8 bases between. The CDR3 is made up of 13 amino acids. Germline V CDR1 and CDR2: GTSNPN, SVGIG (reference sequence). The CDR3 sequence is CAWSVAPTYEQYF. CDR3 in DNA: TGTGCCTGGAGTGTAGCACCTACCTACGAGCAGTACTTC.

The chain couples TRBV20-1 to TRBJ2-7; D not certain. Looked up from germline, CDR1 is DFQATT and CDR2 is SNEGSKA (reference sequence). The V and J ends lost 4 bases and 3 bases respectively, with 7 bases between them. The CDR3 has 11 amino acids. CDR3 sequence: CSANSHYEQYF. For the CDR3, the DNA is TGCAGTGCTAATAGCCACTACGAGCAGTACTTC.

The J gene is TRBJ2-1, the V gene TRBV10-2; 10 bases map to TRBD2. Germline V gives CDR1 WSHSY, CDR2 SAAADI. Trimming at V came to 7 bases and at J to 2 bases, leaving 8 bases not matched to a gene. The CDR3 is made up of 16 amino acids. CDR3 coding DNA: TGCGCCAGCATCAGAATAGCGGGAGGAACCTACAATGAGCAGTTCTTC. Protein product: CASIRIAGGTYNEQFF.

This CDR3 is CASSPARTMGNTIYF. CDR3 coding DNA: TGTGCCAGCTCACCAGCCCGTACCATGGGCAACACCATATATTTT. V usage is TRBV18 and J usage is TRBJ1-3; D unclear. The CDR3 has 15 residues. Germline V gene lookup returns CDR1 KGHSH and CDR2 LQKENI. V shed 2 bases and J shed 7 bases, with 15 bases lying between them.

The chain is built from TRBV7-2 and TRBJ1-1; D is possibly TRBD1 (6 bases). Trimming took 5 bases from V and 4 from J, leaving 14 bases between them. The CDR3 has 14 amino acids. The V gene's germline CDR1 is SGHTA and CDR2 FQGNSA. CDR3 protein: CASSRLQGGTEAFF. CDR3 coding DNA: TGTGCCAGCAGCCGATTACAGGGCGGCACTGAAGCTTTCTTT. Together with reference TRBV7-2 and TRBJ1-1, the CDR3 gives the full variable domain: GAGVSQSPSNKVTEKGKDVELRCDPISGHTALYWYRQSLGQGLEFLIYFQGNSAPDKSGLPSDRFSAERTGGSVSTLTIQRTQQEDSAVYLCASSRLQGGTEAFFGQGTRLTVV.

This chain links TRBV2 with TRBJ1-1; a weak D match, TRBD1 (6 bases). CDR3 length: 14 amino acids. Germline CDR1 SNHLY, CDR2 FYNNEI. Trimming shortened V by 6 bases and J by 0 bases, and 11 bases separated the two germline ends. The CDR3 loop reads CASRRQGLNTEAFF. The CDR3 DNA sequence: TGTGCCAGCAGGCGGCAGGGGTTGAACACTGAAGCTTTCTTT. Full variable domain (outside the CDR3, taken from reference TRBV2 and TRBJ1-1): EPEVTQTPSHQVTQMGQEVILRCVPISNHLYFYWYRQILGQKVEFLVSFYNNEISEKSEIFDDQFSVERPDGSNFTLKIRSTKLEDSAMYFCASRRQGLNTEAFFGQGTRLTVV.

This chain links TRBV6-1 with TRBJ1-5; the D is unclear. The CDR3 is 16 residues long. Germline V gene lookup returns CDR1 MNHNS and CDR2 SASEGT. Trimming left V 2 bases short and J 3 bases short, with 14 bases between. Written as DNA, the CDR3 is TGTGCCAGCAGTGAACCGGGATGGACTCTCAATCAGCCCCAGCATTTT. This gives the protein CASSEPGWTLNQPQHF.

This clone was detected once. The genes are TRBV28 and TRBJ2-7; the D gene is possibly TRBD1 (6 bases). V was pared by 7 bases and J by 3 bases, with 19 bases between. CDR1 is MDHEN, CDR2 SYDVKM, per germline. The CDR3 has 15 amino acids. The CDR3 protein is CASIPQGDLLYEQYF. CDR3 DNA sequence: TGTGCCAGCATACCACAGGGCGACCTTCTCTACGAGCAGTACTTC.

The chain links TRBV5-6 to TRBJ2-7; 10 nucleotides match TRBD2. V dropped 0 bases and J dropped 3; count of bases not matched to a gene: 3. The CDR3 is made up of 15 amino acids. CDR1 is SGHDT, CDR2 YYEEEE, per germline. CDR3 amino acids: CASSLGASGGYEQYF. The CDR3 nucleotides are TGTGCCAGCAGCTTGGGTGCTAGCGGGGGCTACGAGCAGTACTTC.

About this clone itself: Other DNA sequences within the sample encode an identical CDR3. This rearrangement joins TRBV30 to TRBJ1-5; D not certain. CDR3 length: 13 amino acids. CDR1 and CDR2 from the germline V gene are GTSNPN and SVGIG (reference sequence). With 1 base removed from V and 3 bases from J, the gap between germline ends came to 7 bases. CDR3 nucleotide sequence: TGTGCCTGGAGTGGCGGATTCAATCAGCCCCAGCATTTT. Protein product: CAWSGGFNQPQHF.

The chain carries TRBV6-5 and TRBJ2-7; D is possibly TRBD1 (5 bases). The germline gives CDR1 MNHEY, CDR2 SVGAGI. The ends were cut back, 5 bases at V and 3 bases at J, with 14 bases in the middle. This CDR3 is 14 amino acids long. The CDR3 here is CASSSQGKVYEQYF. CDR3 DNA: TGTGCCAGCAGTAGCCAGGGAAAGGTCTACGAGCAGTACTTC.

This clone appeared a single time. The chain has TRBV6-5 and TRBJ2-2, with D possibly matching TRBD2 (5 bases). V lost 6 bases, J lost 1 base, and 12 bases lay in between. Germline values: CDR1 MNHEY, CDR2 SVGAGI. The CDR3 is 15 amino acids. The CDR3 nucleotides are TGTGCCAGCAGCCCCGCGGCGGGGAACACCGGGGAGCTGTTTTTT. Amino acid sequence: CASSPAAGNTGELFF.

V usage is TRBV5-5 and J usage is TRBJ1-5, with D possibly matching TRBD1 (6 bases). Germline V lookup: CDR1 SGHKS, CDR2 YYEKEE (reference sequence). The ends were cut back, 7 bases at V and 4 bases at J, with 21 bases in the middle. This CDR3 spans 16 amino acids. In DNA form, the CDR3 reads TGTGCCAGCCCCCTTTCGACAGGCCAAGGTAATCAGCCCCAGCATTTT. Protein product: CASPLSTGQGNQPQHF.

The J gene is TRBJ2-2, the V gene TRBV7-3; D is perhaps TRBD2 (7 bases). The CDR3 is made up of 16 amino acids. V was shortened by 5 bases and J by 6 bases, with 19 bases between the two germline ends. Germline V lookup: CDR1 SGHTA, CDR2 FQGTGA. Here the CDR3 reads CASSPTPGGRAGELFF. The CDR3 DNA reads TGTGCCAGCAGCCCCACTCCGGGGGGCAGGGCCGGGGAGCTGTTTTTT.

The rearrangement uses TRBV30 and TRBJ1-2; D may be TRBD1 (5 bases). Germline loops: CDR1 GTSNPN, CDR2 SVGIG (reference sequence). The CDR3 totals 12 residues. The ends were cut back, 3 bases at V and 3 bases at J, with 8 bases in the middle. Here the CDR3 reads CAWSGGDYGYTF. Here the CDR3 DNA reads TGTGCCTGGAGCGGGGGGGACTATGGCTACACCTTC.

The gene calls are TRBV29-1 and TRBJ2-5; D is perhaps TRBD2 (6 bases). Germline V gene data show CDR1 as SQVTM and CDR2 as ANQGSEA. V lost 7 bases and J 7 bases, leaving 16 bases between the germline ends. The CDR3 length is 12 residues. CDR3 sequence (DNA): TGCAGCGCGGGACTCCCCCAGGGGACCCAGTACTTC. Amino acid sequence: CSAGLPQGTQYF. Full variable domain (rest looked up from reference TRBV29-1 and TRBJ2-5): SAVISQKPSRDICQRGTSLTIQCQVDSQVTMMFWYRQQPGQSLTLIATANQGSEATYESGFVIDKFPISRPNLTFSTLTVSNMSPEDSSIYLCSAGLPQGTQYFGPGTRLLVL.